The T cell receptor beta chain under discussion was sequenced for a study of T cells after posttransplantation cyclophosphamide. This clone appeared once. The antigen remains unidentified. The data were produced by immunoSEQ multiplex PCR, yet TCRdb's version contains in-frame clones alone and is incomplete. Of 900 or so clones listed, 64% are singletons. CDR1 is SEHNR and CDR2 is FQNEAQ in the germline V gene (reference sequence). V lost 2 bases and J lost 0, with 14 bases in between. CDR3 size: 16 residues. Whole-study results and caveats: TRB overlap between skin or GI tissue T cells and blood was limited. Recipient CMV seropositivity and CMV reactivation strongly tracked TRB clonality. Donor CD8+ memory clones often dominated recipient blood repertoires at later times.

Treatment was busulfan-fludarabine conditioning, a marrow graft, and cyclophosphamide on days +3 and +4. The sample here was CD8+ T cells sorted from PBMCs, taken 84 days after allogeneic stem cell transplant with posttransplant cyclophosphamide. The chain combines TRBV7-9 with TRBJ2-7; D not certain. The TCR originated in a male patient between 25 and 39 years old who received an allogeneic stem cell transplant from a related donor, was CMV-positive, and had no GVHD. Some of the T cells might come from the graft donor. Written as DNA, the CDR3 is TGTGCCAGCAGCTTAAGTATCGGGTCGAGCTCCTACGAGCAGTACTTC. Its protein is CASSLSIGSSSYEQYF.